This TCR beta chain was documented in a study of T-cell reconstitution after alpha-beta-depleted transplantation in children. Molecular barcoding with unique molecular identifiers was used for the TCRbeta library. TCRdb re-analysed the PCR reads in MiXCR, keeping a single row per CDR3 protein. The table has about 580,000 distinct CDR3 sequences, approximately 22% seen once. This clonotype was counted at least ten times. The germline V gene encodes CDR1 SGHTA and CDR2 FQGNSA. The CDR3 runs 16 residues. Trimming removed 0 bases at V and 9 bases at J, with 15 bases between. Sequenced here: PBMCs, mostly from graft donor cells, sampled 360 days after TCRalphabeta/CD19-depleted stem cell transplant. The gene calls are TRBV7-2 and TRBJ1-6; D unclear. The source is a boy less than two years old who had a stem cell transplant for acute myeloid leukemia, so the T cells may come from the graft donor. The CDR3 reads CASSLASGLRISPLHF. Here the CDR3 DNA reads TGTGCCAGCAGCTTAGCGTCAGGCTTACGGATTTCACCCCTCCACTTT.